This TCR beta chain was sequenced in a study of cytomegalovirus exposure and HLA in healthy donors. V was shortened by 3 bases and J by 8 bases, with 16 bases between the two germline ends. The CDR3 length is 14 residues. Germline values: CDR1 KGHSH, CDR2 LQKENI. Primers for the PCR totalled 60 Vbeta and 13 Jbeta. Libraries were prepared by immunoSEQ multiplex PCR; TCRdb keeps only in-frame clonotypes and omits some of them. The repertoire holds tens of thousands of clones, more than 50% seen once, with 4.4% in the top ten. A remark on this clone: The target antigen is unknown.

The study, taken as a whole, reports: HLA allele associations emerged for some 16,000 TCR beta sequences in a later analysis, at 0.05 false discovery rate.

This TCR derives from a male donor in good health and CMV-seropositive. Sequenced input: PBMCs. The chain recombines TRBV18 with TRBJ1-1; D might be TRBD1 (6 bases). This chain's CDR3 is CASSPTRNQGEAFF. In nucleotides, the CDR3 is TGTGCCAGCTCACCGACGAGGAACCAGGGGGAAGCTTTCTTT.